This T cell receptor (beta chain) is drawn from a study of monozygotic twins with inflammatory bowel disease. With the 5' RACE reads reprocessed, TCRdb shows one record per CDR3 protein and no DNA. This table holds 350,000 to 550,000 distinct CDR3 sequences. CDR3 size: 16 residues. The germline CDR1 and CDR2 sequences are ENHRY and SYGVKD. Input material: blood. The sequence derives from a human donor with ulcerative colitis or Crohn's disease, or a healthy co-twin of an affected twin (not recorded which). The chain uses TRBV10-3 and TRBJ2-1; TCRdb's D gene call, TRBD2, goes unchecked for lack of DNA. CDR3 protein: CAISESLTSGDNEQFF.